The rows below give T cell receptor beta chains drawn from one sample of a study of blood T cell repertoires in COVID-19. Produced via immunoSEQ multiplex PCR; TCRdb's table is partial and in-frame only. This repertoire shows about 160,000 clones, roughly 90% found once; its top ten account for under 5%. The material sequenced was peripheral blood. Source of these receptors: a woman in her seventies with acute or convalescent COVID-19. Each CDR3 is given with its conserved first and last residue. D genes are given only for firm matches. A row's size may be missing; if present it is once, few, many or a size class.

CDR3aa | CDR3nt | abundance | d_gene | j_gene | v_gene
CASNPRTGFNSPLHF | TGTGCCAGCAACCCCCGGACGGGGTTTAATTCACCCCTCCACTTT | . | . | TRBJ1-6 | TRBV28
CASSAQRDSRTQYF | TGCGCCAGCAGTGCTCAAAGGGACAGTAGGACCCAGTACTTC | . | TRBD1 | TRBJ2-5 | TRBV10-1
CASSPSGNEQFF | TGTGCCAGCAGCCCTTCGGGGAATGAGCAGTTCTTC | . | . | TRBJ2-1 | TRBV7-3
CASRGRASYNSPLHF | TGTGCCAGCAGGGGGCGCGCCTCCTATAATTCACCCCTCCACTTT | . | . | TRBJ1-6 | TRBV28
CAGSGRGIVGEQYF | TGTGCGGGGTCGGGCAGGGGCATTGTGGGCGAGCAGTACTTC | . | . | TRBJ2-7 | TRBV9
CASSQDIGTLTNYGYTF | TGCGCCAGCAGCCAAGATATTGGGACACTTACTAACTATGGCTACACCTTC | . | . | TRBJ1-2 | TRBV4-3
CASSSGQGTANTEAFF | TGTGCCAGTAGTTCGGGACAGGGGACAGCGAACACTGAAGCTTTCTTT | . | TRBD1 | TRBJ1-1 | TRBV19
CASSAGTGPNYGYTF | TGCGCCAGCAGCGCCGGGACAGGGCCTAACTATGGCTACACCTTC | . | TRBD1 | TRBJ1-2 | TRBV5-1
CASSGQPGVGYTF | TGTGCCAGCAGCGGACAGCCTGGTGTTGGCTACACCTTC | once | . | TRBJ1-2 | TRBV14
CASFGGKGTGELFF | TGTGCCAGCTTCGGGGGTAAAGGCACCGGGGAGCTGTTTTTT | . | . | TRBJ2-2 | TRBV28
CASSYPGTGELFF | TGTGCCAGCAGTTACCCAGGTACCGGGGAGCTGTTTTTT | . | . | TRBJ2-2 | TRBV6-5
CASSPLGGGSSYEQYF | TGTGCCAGCAGCCCACTGGGGGGAGGAAGCTCCTACGAGCAGTACTTC | . | . | TRBJ2-7 | TRBV7-8
CASSLEVGNSGNTIYF | TGCGCCAGCAGCTTGGAGGTCGGGAACTCTGGAAACACCATATATTTT | . | . | TRBJ1-3 | TRBV5-1
CATAGTGGIGELFF | TGTGCCACCGCCGGGACAGGGGGCATCGGGGAGCTGTTTTTT | . | TRBD1 | TRBJ2-2 | TRBV15
CASSEVGADTQYF | TGTGCCAGCAGTGAAGTGGGGGCGGATACGCAGTATTTT | once | . | TRBJ2-3 | TRBV2
CSVRTGINSPLHF | TGCAGCGTCCGGACAGGTATCAATTCACCCCTCCACTTT | . | TRBD1 | TRBJ1-6 | TRBV29-1
CASSPRTGFFYEQYF | TGTGCCAGCAGCCCCCGGACAGGGTTTTTCTACGAGCAGTACTTC | . | TRBD1 | TRBJ2-7 | TRBV3-1/TRBV3-2
CAWSFRDRGLLEQYF | TGTGCCTGGAGTTTCCGGGACAGGGGGCTCCTCGAGCAGTACTTC | . | TRBD1 | TRBJ2-7 | TRBV30
CASSSTGTPGEQYF | TGTGCCAGCAGCTCAACCGGGACTCCCGGCGAGCAGTACTTC | . | . | TRBJ2-7 | TRBV7-9
CASSLAGFLGGNEKLFF | TGCGCCAGCAGCTTGGCTGGGTTTCTGGGCGGGAATGAAAAACTGTTTTTT | . | . | TRBJ1-4 | TRBV5-1
CASSKIFRGKVTVGNTIYF | TGTGCCAGCAGCAAGATCTTCAGGGGGAAAGTTACTGTTGGAAACACCATATATTTT | few | . | TRBJ1-3 | TRBV21-1
CASSLGTGNTKLFF | TGTGCCAGCAGTCTCGGGACAGGGAATACAAAACTGTTTTTT | . | TRBD1 | TRBJ1-4 | TRBV28
CAWSDGVQPQHF | TGTGCCTGGAGTGACGGGGTCCAGCCCCAGCATTTT | . | . | TRBJ1-5 | TRBV30
CASSLYLGTGDYEQYF | TGTGCCAGCAGTTTATATCTCGGGACAGGAGATTACGAGCAGTACTTC | . | TRBD1 | TRBJ2-7 | TRBV27
CASKFRLRGSYEQYF | TGTGCCAGCAAGTTTCGGCTTCGGGGATCCTACGAGCAGTACTTC | once | . | TRBJ2-7 | TRBV27
CASRWSGGTGELFF | TGTGCCAGTAGATGGAGCGGGGGTACGGGGGAGCTGTTTTTT | . | TRBD2 | TRBJ2-2 | TRBV19
CASSFSAGTSGGSSYNEQFF | TGCGCCAGCAGCTTCTCCGCCGGGACTAGCGGGGGCAGCTCCTACAATGAGCAGTTCTTC | once | TRBD2 | TRBJ2-1 | TRBV5-1
CASSHPLTDTQYF | TGTGCCAGCAGCCATCCCCTCACAGATACGCAGTATTTT | . | . | TRBJ2-3 | TRBV3-1/TRBV3-2
CASSLGQGGLQKETQYF | TGTGCCAGCAGTTTAGGACAGGGGGGACTACAGAAAGAGACCCAGTACTTC | . | TRBD1 | TRBJ2-5 | TRBV28
CSVEGLAGGSSYNEQFF | TGCAGCGTTGAAGGTCTAGCGGGAGGAAGCTCCTACAATGAGCAGTTCTTC | . | TRBD2 | TRBJ2-1 | TRBV29-1
CASSDDRRGYEQYF | TGTGCCAGCAGTGATGACAGAAGAGGCTACGAGCAGTACTTC | . | . | TRBJ2-7 | TRBV28
CASSSHWGGTGELFF | TGTGCCAGCAGTTCCCATTGGGGGGGCACCGGGGAGCTGTTTTTT | . | TRBD2 | TRBJ2-2 | TRBV28